This T cell receptor beta chain derives from a study of PD-1 blockade in mismatch repair-deficient tumors (dated by TCRdb to the late 2010s). As for the study more broadly: Between late 2013 and late 2016, the trial enrolled about 78 consecutive patients with more than nine types of mismatch repair-deficient cancer, all of whom had received prior treatment and were progressing. Tumor-associated T cell clones were tracked in the peripheral blood of patients responding to PD-1 blockade by deep sequencing of TCR CDR3 regions.

V is cut by 1 base and J by 13 bases, and the space between the germline ends is 3 bases. The germline V gene encodes CDR1 LNHNV and CDR2 YYDKDF (reference sequence). The CDR3 starts with the cysteine, ends with the phenylalanine, and has 9 residues. The read is trimmed to its CDR3 DNA, 27 bases read in frame from base 1. Library construction relied on the immunoSEQ multiplex PCR assay. The table was pulled from immuneACCESS by TCRdb, which kept in-frame rearrangements only. Such tables lose some clones; where checked, under half of the loss comes from unresolved V genes, and the rest has no known cause. The sample includes some 120,000 clones, with almost 90% observed a single time. Of the sample, about 12% is held by the ten largest clones. What the research found in general, with its limitations: Rapid expansion after pembrolizumab followed by contraction, generally before radiologic responses, was shown by tumor-resident clones, which were often undetectable in blood before treatment.

Mismatch repair deficiency in every enrolled patient was established by polymerase chain reaction or immunohistochemistry. TCR sequencing was performed for three patients who responded to pembrolizumab therapy. In the phase II trial, pembrolizumab PD-1 blockade was tested prospectively in advanced mismatch repair-deficient cancers, no matter which tissue of origin the cancers came from. Peripheral blood T cell samples were collected serially, before PD-1 blockade began and at several time points afterward. Blood sampling time points were reported as weeks after the first dose of pembrolizumab. Of note for this clone: There is no known antigen for this receptor. Within one base of it there is no much larger clone, and no base qualities were kept.

The TCR originated in an adult with mismatch repair-deficient cancer. Sequencing used peripheral blood, obtained approximately 69 weeks after starting pembrolizumab. This chain joins TRBV15 to TRBJ2-3; the D gene cannot be resolved reliably. This receptor carries the CDR3 CATSRGKYF. The DNA reads TGTGCCACCAGCAGAGGGAAGTATTTT.